The clone carrying this T cell receptor (beta chain) has only a few counts. V shed 5 bases and J shed 2 bases, with 18 bases lying between them. Germline V gene data show CDR1 as MNHNS and CDR2 as SASEGT. The CDR3 is made up of 17 amino acids. The sample is drawn from a study of naive and memory T cell subsets. Amplification of ligated cDNA took four PCR rounds with SP2 and nested alpha and beta constant primers. Reverse transcription of blood and skin TCR RNA was primed at alpha and beta constant regions. TCRdb processed the 5' RACE reads anew with MiXCR; each CDR3 protein has one entry. The data hold about 32,000 distinct CDR3 sequences, with over 15% observed a single time. An oligonucleotide containing a UMI was ligated to the 3' end of TCR cDNA. Whole blood, roughly 2.6 ml, came from adult healthy volunteers. Input was about 1 to 1,100 ng of DNase-treated total RNA without cell sorting.

The J gene is TRBJ2-2, the V gene TRBV6-1; TRBD1 is a possible D gene (6 bases). The clonotype originates from a female donor in good health. The chain's CDR3 is CASSFKGWGRNTGELFF. The CDR3 bases are TGTGCCAGCAGTTTCAAGGGATGGGGGCGAAACACCGGGGAGCTGTTTTTT.